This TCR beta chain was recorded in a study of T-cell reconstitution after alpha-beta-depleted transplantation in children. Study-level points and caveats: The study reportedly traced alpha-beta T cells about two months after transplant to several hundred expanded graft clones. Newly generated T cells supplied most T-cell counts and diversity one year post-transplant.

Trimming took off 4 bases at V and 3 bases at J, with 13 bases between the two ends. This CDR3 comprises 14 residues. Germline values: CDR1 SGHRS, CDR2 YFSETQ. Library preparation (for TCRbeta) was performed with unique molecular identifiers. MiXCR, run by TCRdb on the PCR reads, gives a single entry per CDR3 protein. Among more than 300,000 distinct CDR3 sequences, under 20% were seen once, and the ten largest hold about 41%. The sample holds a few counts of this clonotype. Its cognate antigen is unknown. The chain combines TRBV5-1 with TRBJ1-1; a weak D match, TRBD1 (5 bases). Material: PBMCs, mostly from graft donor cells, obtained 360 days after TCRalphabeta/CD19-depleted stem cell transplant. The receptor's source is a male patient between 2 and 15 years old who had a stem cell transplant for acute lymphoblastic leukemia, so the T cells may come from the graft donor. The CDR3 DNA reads TGCGCCAGCAGCAGAGTGGGCAGGGACACTGAAGCTTTCTTT. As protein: CASSRVGRDTEAFF.